The clone carrying this T cell receptor beta chain was counted a single time. What it binds is unknown. This CDR3 has 14 amino acids. The V end lost 3 bases, the J end lost 3 bases, and 12 bases lay between the germline ends. Per germline, CDR1 SGHTA and CDR2 FQGNSA. This entry belongs to a study of cytomegalovirus exposure and HLA in healthy donors. Findings and caveats of the study: A previous analysis found most TCR beta V segments productive roughly 90% or roughly 30% of the time. Upon later analysis, TCR association rates were observed to vary by HLA locus, being highest for DRB1 and lowest for HLA-C. Testing in vitro showed three CMV-associated chains specific for CMV antigens. The analysis excluded some indistinguishable V segments, including TRBV6-2 and TRBV6-3.

PCR involved 60 Vbeta and 13 Jbeta primers. Clones were sequenced by immunoSEQ multiplex PCR, and TCRdb holds only the in-frame ones, with some missing. The sample carries some 110,000 clones, roughly four fifths recorded once. Sequenced material: PBMCs. The source of this sequence is a man over 45 in good health and CMV-seropositive. V gene TRBV7-2 combines with J gene TRBJ2-7; weak D call: TRBD1 (5 bases). The CDR3 region has the DNA TGTGCCAGCAGCTTGAGCAGGGCATTCTACGAGCAGTACTTC. Amino acids: CASSLSRAFYEQYF.